This TCR beta chain was sequenced during a study of cytomegalovirus exposure and HLA in healthy donors. To note about this clone: Its antigen is not identified.

Germline CDR1 and CDR2: SGDLS and YYNGEE. The CDR3 length is 16 residues. With V trimmed by 1 base and J by 3 bases, 4 bases remained unmatched. Overall study results and limits: With later analysis, a missense DCLRE1C variant became linked to TCR beta V- and J-gene trimming.

Vbeta (60) and Jbeta (13) primers were used in the PCR. Method: immunoSEQ multiplex PCR; TCRdb's copy keeps in-frame clones and lacks some. The data contain 100,000 or so clones, 76% of them seen just once; the ten biggest clones take up under 4.5%. Sequenced input: PBMCs. This chain connects TRBV9 to TRBJ2-3, with 11 nucleotides matching TRBD1. This receptor was identified in a woman between 45 and 65 years old in good health and CMV-seropositive. The chain's CDR3 is CASSVNGQGATDTQYF. Written as DNA, the CDR3 is TGTGCCAGCAGCGTAAATGGACAGGGGGCAACAGATACGCAGTATTTT.